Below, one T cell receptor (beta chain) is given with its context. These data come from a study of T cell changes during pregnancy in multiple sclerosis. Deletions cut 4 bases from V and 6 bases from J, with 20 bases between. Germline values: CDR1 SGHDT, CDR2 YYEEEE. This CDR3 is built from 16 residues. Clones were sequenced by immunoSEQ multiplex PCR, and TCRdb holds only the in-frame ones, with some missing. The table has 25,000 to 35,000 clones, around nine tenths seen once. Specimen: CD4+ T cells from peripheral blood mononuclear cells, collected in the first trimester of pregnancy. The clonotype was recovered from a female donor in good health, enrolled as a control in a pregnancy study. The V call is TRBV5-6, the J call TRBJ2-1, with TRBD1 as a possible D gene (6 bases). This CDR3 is CASSPERTDGSNEQFF. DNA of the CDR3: TGTGCCAGCAGCCCAGAAAGGACAGACGGTTCCAATGAGCAGTTCTTC.